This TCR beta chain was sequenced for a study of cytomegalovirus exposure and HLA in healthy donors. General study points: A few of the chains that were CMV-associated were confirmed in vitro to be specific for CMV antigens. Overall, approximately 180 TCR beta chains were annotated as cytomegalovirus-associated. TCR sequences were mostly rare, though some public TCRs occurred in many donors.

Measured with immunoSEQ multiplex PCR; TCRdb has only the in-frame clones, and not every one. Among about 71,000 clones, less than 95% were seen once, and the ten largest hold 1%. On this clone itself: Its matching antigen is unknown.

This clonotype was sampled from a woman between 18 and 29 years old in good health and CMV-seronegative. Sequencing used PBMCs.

The CDR3 DNA is TGCAGCGTCGCCGACTCCTCAACTAATGAAAAACTGTTTTTT. Translation gives CSVADSSTNEKLFF. The genes are TRBV29-1 and TRBJ1-4; D is uncertain. This CDR3 is 14 amino acids long. Germline values: CDR1 SQVTM, CDR2 ANQGSEA. V was clipped by 6 bases and J by 0 bases, with 11 bases between them.